This entry is about one TCR beta chain. Authors' processing steps: How many nucleated cells were present was estimated from reference gene primer amplification. Clones were sequenced by immunoSEQ multiplex PCR, and TCRdb holds only the in-frame ones, with some missing. V and J calls and clone size are those listed in that table; D and trimming were worked out from the DNA. The profile shows some 48,000 clones, approximately 78% of them singletons. CDR3 length: 14 amino acids. Per the germline V gene, CDR1 is MDHEN and CDR2 is SYDVKM. The V gene end was trimmed by 6 bases and the J gene end by 7 bases; junction bases not matched to a gene: 10. The data belong to a study of blood T cell repertoires in COVID-19. Study-level background: Samples came from the United States, Italy and Spain, spanning acute and convalescent COVID-19. Sample material is recorded as cDNA or gDNA derived from T cells, B-cell-depleted T cells, or PBMCs.

Sequenced: peripheral blood. The rearrangement uses TRBV28 and TRBJ1-2; 8 nucleotides match TRBD1. The clonotype comes from a human donor with acute or convalescent COVID-19. The donor label of this sample is uncertain. In DNA form, the CDR3 reads TGTGCCAGCAGCTCCGGACAGGGTGTATTTGGCTACACCTTC. Translated: CASSSGQGVFGYTF.